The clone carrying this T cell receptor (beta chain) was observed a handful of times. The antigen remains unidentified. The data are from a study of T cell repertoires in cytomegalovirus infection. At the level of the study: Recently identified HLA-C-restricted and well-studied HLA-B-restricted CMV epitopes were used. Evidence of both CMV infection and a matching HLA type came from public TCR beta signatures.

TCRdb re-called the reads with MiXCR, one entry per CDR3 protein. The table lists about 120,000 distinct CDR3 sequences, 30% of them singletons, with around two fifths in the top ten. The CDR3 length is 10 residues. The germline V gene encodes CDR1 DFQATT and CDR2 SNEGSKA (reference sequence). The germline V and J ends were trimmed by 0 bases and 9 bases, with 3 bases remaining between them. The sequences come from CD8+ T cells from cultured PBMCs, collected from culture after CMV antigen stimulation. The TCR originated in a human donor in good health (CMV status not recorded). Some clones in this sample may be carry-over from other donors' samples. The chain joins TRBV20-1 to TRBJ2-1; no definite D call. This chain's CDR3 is CSARDGEQFF. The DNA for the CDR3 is TGCAGTGCTAGAGATGGTGAGCAGTTCTTC.